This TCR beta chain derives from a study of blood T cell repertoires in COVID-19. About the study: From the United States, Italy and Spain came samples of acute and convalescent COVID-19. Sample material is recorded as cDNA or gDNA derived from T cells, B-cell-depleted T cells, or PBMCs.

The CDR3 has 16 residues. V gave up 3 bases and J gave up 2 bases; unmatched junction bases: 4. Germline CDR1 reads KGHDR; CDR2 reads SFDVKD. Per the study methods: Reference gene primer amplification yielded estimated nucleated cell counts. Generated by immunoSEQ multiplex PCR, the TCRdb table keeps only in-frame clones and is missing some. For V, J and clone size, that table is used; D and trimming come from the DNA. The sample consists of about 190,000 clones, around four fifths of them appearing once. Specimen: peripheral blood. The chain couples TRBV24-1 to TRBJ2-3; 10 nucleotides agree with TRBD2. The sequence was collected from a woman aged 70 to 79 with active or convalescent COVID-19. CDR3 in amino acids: CATSDRTSGFTDTQYF. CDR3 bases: TGTGCCACCAGTGATAGGACTAGCGGATTCACAGATACGCAGTATTTT.